This passage covers 26 T cell receptor beta chains from one sample sequenced in a study of graft-versus-host responses after intestinal transplantation. The assay was immunoSEQ multiplex PCR, and TCRdb's table has in-frame clones only and misses some. The sample lists about 23,000 clones; around nine tenths were seen once. The sequencing here drew on PBMCs, taken around 40 days after intestinal transplant. The receptor set was obtained from a human patient who received an intestinal transplant, so some T cells may come from the graft donor.

This chain uses TRBV15 with TRBJ2-3; 11 bases line up with TRBD2. The germline CDR1 and CDR2 sequences are LNHNV and YYDKDF (reference sequence). Trimming took 6 bases from V and 0 from J; bases not matched to a gene: 5. The CDR3 is 16 residues long. The CDR3, as DNA: TGTGCCACCAGAATAGCGGGAGGGCCGAGCACAGATACGCAGTATTTT. Its protein product is CATRIAGGPSTDTQYF.

The chain joins TRBV9 to TRBJ1-2; 10 nucleotides align to TRBD1. With V trimmed by 2 bases and J by 8 bases, 3 bases remained unmatched. This CDR3 is 13 amino acids long. Germline-derived CDR1 and CDR2 are SGDLS and YYNGEE. DNA of the CDR3: TGTGCCAGCAGCGTCCGGGACAGGGGAGGCTACACCTTC. It encodes CASSVRDRGGYTF.

The V call is TRBV9, the J call TRBJ1-4; 7 bases map to TRBD1. The CDR3 covers 15 residues. J lost 7 bases, V lost 0 bases, and 6 bases had no gene match. Germline V CDR1 and CDR2: SGDLS, YYNGEE. CDR3 nucleotide sequence: TGTGCCAGCAGCGTAGGGGGGGACAGACTTGAAAAACTGTTTTTT. Encoded protein: CASSVGGDRLEKLFF. The complete variable domain, with remaining parts taken from reference TRBV9 and TRBJ1-4, reads DSGVTQTPKHLITATGQRVTLRCSPRSGDLSVYWYQQSLDQGLQFLIQYYNGEERAKGNILERFSAQQFPDLHSELNLSSLELGDSALYFCASSVGGDRLEKLFFGSGTQLSVL.

V gene TRBV10-2 combines with J gene TRBJ1-1; D unresolved. From germline, CDR1 is WSHSY and CDR2 SAAADI. The CDR3 has 13 amino acids. Trimming cost V 0 bases and J 1 base, with 3 bases left between them. The CDR3 here is CASSESENTEAFF. CDR3 nucleotide sequence: TGCGCCAGCAGTGAGTCGGAGAACACTGAAGCTTTCTTT.

The rearrangement links TRBV11-2 to TRBJ2-1; D gene ambiguous. V dropped 5 bases and J dropped 9 bases, with 11 bases sitting between them. This CDR3 comprises 12 residues. CDR1 SGHAT and CDR2 FQNNGV come from the germline V gene. The CDR3, as DNA: TGTGCCAGCAGCCCCCGGTCCACTGAGCAGTTCTTC. It codes for CASSPRSTEQFF.

The rearrangement joins TRBV21-1 to TRBJ2-4; TRBD2 is the table's D call and was not checked against the DNA. TRBV21-1 is deemed a pseudogene. This CDR3 region has 16 residues. The DNA of the CDR3 is TGTGCCAGCAGCAAGAAAGGGGACTTGCCAAAAAACATTCAGTACTTC. Amino acid sequence: CASSKKGDLPKNIQYF.

In DNA, the CDR3 is TGTGCCAGCTCACCATTCGTGGAGGCGATCGGTCAAGAGACCCAGTACTTC. Amino acids: CASSPFVEAIGQETQYF. The V gene is TRBV18, the J gene TRBJ2-5; D perhaps matches TRBD2 (5 bases). Germline-derived CDR1 and CDR2 are KGHSH and LQKENI. CDR3 length equals 17 residues. Trimming removed 2 bases from V and 2 bases from J, with 18 bases in between.

The V and J genes are TRBV6-1 and TRBJ2-3; no firm D call. From germline, CDR1 is MNHNS and CDR2 SASEGT. V was cut by 9 bases and J by 1 base, with 8 bases left in between. The CDR3 loop spans 12 amino acids. The CDR3 DNA sequence: TGTGCCAGTTCGGTGGGCACAGATACGCAGTATTTT. Protein product: CASSVGTDTQYF.

The chain couples TRBV7-9 to TRBJ2-1; TRBD1 is a possible D gene (5 bases). The CDR3 sequence is 10 residues long. Germline CDR1 and CDR2: SEHNR and FQNEAQ (reference sequence). Trimming took 9 bases from V and 12 from J, leaving 12 bases between them. CDR3 nucleotide sequence: TGTGCCAGTTCAGGAACAGGGCAGTTCTTC. Translation gives CASSGTGQFF. Using reference TRBV7-9 and TRBJ2-1 for the parts outside the CDR3, the full variable domain is DTGVSQNPRHKITKRGQNVTFRCDPISEHNRLYWYRQTLGQGPEFLTYFQNEAQLEKSRLLSDRFSAERPKGSFSTLEIQRTEQGDSAMYLCASSGTGQFFGPGTRLTVL.

The chain employs TRBV27 and TRBJ1-4; D is ambiguous. The CDR3 runs to 17 residues. The germline V and J ends were trimmed by 6 bases and 0 bases, with 17 bases remaining between them. CDR1 and CDR2 (germline): MNHEY, SMNVEV (reference sequence). CDR3 nucleotides: TGTGCCAGCAGCCCGTTGAGGCCATTGGCAACTAATGAAAAACTGTTTTTT. Its translation: CASSPLRPLATNEKLFF.

This clone was recorded once. This chain joins TRBV30 and TRBJ2-3; TRBD2 matches 8 bases. Trimming removed 2 bases from V and 3 bases from J; junction bases left unmatched: 4. CDR1 and CDR2 from the germline V gene are GTSNPN and SVGIG (reference sequence). CDR3 length: 14 amino acids. In DNA form, the CDR3 reads TGTGCCTGGAGTAGAGGACTAGCTACAGATACGCAGTATTTT. It codes for CAWSRGLATDTQYF.

The V and J genes are TRBV4-2 and TRBJ2-7; no firm D call. Germline V gene sequence: CDR1 LGHNA, CDR2 YNFKEQ. With 1 base removed from V and 3 bases from J, the gap between germline ends came to 19 bases. CDR3 size: 17 residues. CDR3: CASSQVFGPDAGYEQYF. The CDR3, as DNA: TGTGCCAGCAGCCAAGTATTTGGGCCCGACGCAGGCTACGAGCAGTACTTC.

This chain links TRBV28 with TRBJ1-5, with D perhaps matching TRBD1 (5 bases). Germline V lookup: CDR1 MDHEN, CDR2 SYDVKM. CDR3 size: 15 residues. Trimming shortened V by 5 bases and J by 0 bases, and 11 bases separated the two germline ends. CDR3 sequence: CASSGGDYSNQPQHF. CDR3 nucleotides: TGTGCCAGCAGTGGAGGGGATTATAGCAATCAGCCCCAGCATTTT.

The chain has TRBV7-2 and TRBJ2-1; D call uncertain. There are 13 residues in the CDR3. V was shortened by 1 base and J by 8 bases, with 9 bases between the two germline ends. Germline values: CDR1 SGHTA, CDR2 FQGNSA. DNA for the CDR3: TGTGCCAGCAGCTTAGATGTTACGCATGAGCAGTTCTTC. Translated: CASSLDVTHEQFF. Complete variable domain (other parts from reference TRBV7-2 and TRBJ2-1): GAGVSQSPSNKVTEKGKDVELRCDPISGHTALYWYRQSLGQGLEFLIYFQGNSAPDKSGLPSDRFSAERTGGSVSTLTIQRTQQEDSAVYLCASSLDVTHEQFFGPGTRLTVL.

The V call is TRBV28, the J call TRBJ2-7, with 7 bases identical to TRBD2. CDR3 length: 15 amino acids. Germline CDR1 is MDHEN and CDR2 is SYDVKM. V lost 2 bases, J lost 7 bases, and 11 bases stayed unmatched. CDR3 DNA sequence: TGTGCCAGCAGTTTAACGCAGGTCCAAGCGGGGGAGCAGTACTTC. It specifies CASSLTQVQAGEQYF.

Concerning this clone itself: The sample has other DNA sequences that encode this CDR3 too. The chain joins TRBV7-2 to TRBJ2-7; D gene unclear. The ends were cut back, 2 bases at V and 1 base at J, with 0 bases in the middle. CDR1 and CDR2 from the germline V gene are SGHTA and FQGNSA. The CDR3 sequence is 11 residues long. CDR3 loop: CASSLSYEQYF. For the CDR3, the DNA is TGTGCCAGCAGCTTATCCTACGAGCAGTACTTC.

The chain is built from TRBV5-1 and TRBJ2-7, with D unclear. Germline-derived CDR1 and CDR2 are SGHRS and YFSETQ. V was shortened by 0 bases and J by 2 bases, with 6 bases between the two germline ends. The CDR3 totals 13 residues. The CDR3 DNA reads TGCGCCAGCAGCTTGGAGGTCCCCTACGAGCAGTACTTC. Translated: CASSLEVPYEQYF.

The CDR3: CASSYGGEGGYTF. The CDR3 coding sequence is TGTGCCAGCAGTTACGGAGGGGAAGGGGGCTACACCTTC. The rearrangement links TRBV6-5 to TRBJ1-2; possibly TRBD1 for D (5 bases). Germline V gene lookup returns CDR1 MNHEY and CDR2 SVGAGI. The CDR3 totals 13 residues. V lost 2 bases and J 8 bases, leaving 12 bases between the germline ends.

On this clone: Other DNA sequences of this sample code for an identical CDR3. V and J are TRBV9 and TRBJ1-2; D is ambiguous. Germline CDR1 SGDLS, CDR2 YYNGEE. The CDR3 has 16 amino acids. The ends were cut back, 0 bases at V and 6 bases at J, with 18 bases in the middle. The CDR3 protein is CASSVATRDPVDGYTF. The DNA for the CDR3 is TGTGCCAGCAGCGTAGCCACACGGGATCCGGTGGATGGCTACACCTTC.

This chain joins TRBV19 and TRBJ2-7, with TRBD1 matching 9 bases. Germline-derived CDR1 and CDR2 are LNHDA and SQIVND (reference sequence). This CDR3 spans 14 amino acids. V shed 7 bases and J 2 bases; nucleotides not matched to a gene: 6. In nucleotides, the CDR3 is TGTGCCAGTAAGCCCGGGACAGGGACCTACGAGCAGTACTTC. It codes for CASKPGTGTYEQYF. Supplemented by reference TRBV19 and TRBJ2-7, the full variable domain reads DGGITQSPKYLFRKEGQNVTLSCEQNLNHDAMYWYRQDPGQGLRLIYYSQIVNDFQKGDIAEGYSVSREKKESFPLTVTSAQKNPTAFYLCASKPGTGTYEQYFGPGTRLTVT.

This clone was recorded only once. Written as DNA, the CDR3 is TGCGCCAGCAGTTTGACAGGGGAGATTCAGCCCCAGCATTTT. Translating it yields CASSLTGEIQPQHF. The genes are TRBV10-2 and TRBJ1-5; 8 positions agree with TRBD1. CDR1 and CDR2 from the germline V gene are WSHSY and SAAADI. With V trimmed by 5 bases and J by 6 bases, 6 bases remained unmatched. The length of the CDR3 is 14 residues.

In its sample, this clone was seen once. The V gene is TRBV4-2, the J gene TRBJ2-3; TRBD2 matches at 8 bases. The CDR3 is 16 amino acids. Looked up from germline, CDR1 is LGHNA and CDR2 is YNFKEQ. With 0 bases clipped from V and 5 bases from J, the junction kept 7 bases outside the gene matches. As DNA, the CDR3 is TGTGCCAGCAGCCAAGATGGTGAGCGGGAGTTAGATACGCAGTATTTT. Translating it yields CASSQDGERELDTQYF.

The chain combines TRBV28 with TRBJ2-1; perhaps TRBD1 as D (5 bases). This CDR3 region has 12 residues. Looked up from germline, CDR1 is MDHEN and CDR2 is SYDVKM. V gave up 5 bases and J gave up 5 bases, with 7 bases separating them. The CDR3 sequence: CASSRGNNEQFF. The DNA for the CDR3 is TGTGCCAGCAGTAGGGGTAACAATGAGCAGTTCTTC.

This rearrangement joins TRBV7-2 to TRBJ2-2; no definite D call. The V end was cut by 3 bases, the J end by 6 bases, with 14 bases between. CDR1 is SGHTA and CDR2 is FQGNSA in the germline V gene. The CDR3 runs 15 residues. The chain's CDR3 is CASSFPSREAGELFF. CDR3 nucleotide sequence: TGTGCCAGCAGCTTCCCTAGTAGAGAGGCCGGGGAGCTGTTTTTT.

The V gene is TRBV6-1, the J gene TRBJ2-1; D unclear. The V gene's germline CDR1 is MNHNS and CDR2 SASEGT. V lost 2 bases, J lost 2 bases, and 7 bases lay in between. The CDR3 contains 14 residues. The CDR3 sequence is CASSESETYNEQFF. CDR3 in DNA: TGTGCCAGCAGTGAAAGCGAAACCTACAATGAGCAGTTCTTC.

The J gene is TRBJ2-7, the V gene TRBV5-1; no reliable D call. Germline CDR1 is SGHRS and CDR2 is YFSETQ. Trimming took off 2 bases at V and 3 bases at J, with 12 bases between the two ends. The CDR3 covers 14 residues. The CDR3 reads CASSLSADVYEQYF. The CDR3 coding sequence is TGCGCCAGCAGCTTATCCGCCGACGTCTACGAGCAGTACTTC.